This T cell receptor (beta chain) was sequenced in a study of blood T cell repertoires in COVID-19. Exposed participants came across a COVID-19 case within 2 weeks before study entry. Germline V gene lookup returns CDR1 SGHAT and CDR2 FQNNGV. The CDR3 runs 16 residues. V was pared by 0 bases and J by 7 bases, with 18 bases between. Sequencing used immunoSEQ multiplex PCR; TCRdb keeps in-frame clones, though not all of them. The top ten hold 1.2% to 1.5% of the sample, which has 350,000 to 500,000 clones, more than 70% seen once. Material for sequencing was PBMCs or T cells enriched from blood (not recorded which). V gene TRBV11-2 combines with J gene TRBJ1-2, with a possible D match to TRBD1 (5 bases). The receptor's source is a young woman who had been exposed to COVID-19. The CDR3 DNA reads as TGTGCCAGCAGCTTAGATCCCTGGCAGGGTTTTAGTGGCTACACCTTC. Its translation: CASSLDPWQGFSGYTF.